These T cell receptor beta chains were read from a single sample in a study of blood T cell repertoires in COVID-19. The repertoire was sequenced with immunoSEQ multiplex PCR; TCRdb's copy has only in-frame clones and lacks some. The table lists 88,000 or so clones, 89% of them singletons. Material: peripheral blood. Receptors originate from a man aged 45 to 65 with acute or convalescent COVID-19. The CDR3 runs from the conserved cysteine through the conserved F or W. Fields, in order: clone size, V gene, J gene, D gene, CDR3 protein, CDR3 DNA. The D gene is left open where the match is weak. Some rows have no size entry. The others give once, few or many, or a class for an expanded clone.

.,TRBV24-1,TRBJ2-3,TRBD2,CATSDPPGLAGEGDTQYF,TGTGCCACCAGTGATCCACCGGGACTAGCGGGAGAGGGAGATACGCAGTATTTT
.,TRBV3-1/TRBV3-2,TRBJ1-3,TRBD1,CASSQVDRRNTIYF,TGTGCCAGCAGCCAAGTGGACAGGAGAAACACCATATATTTT
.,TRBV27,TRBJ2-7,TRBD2,CASSRGSYEQYF,TGTGCCAGCAGTCGCGGGAGCTACGAGCAGTACTTC
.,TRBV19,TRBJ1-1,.,CASSLRDTEAFF,TGTGCCAGTAGTCTACGGGACACTGAAGCTTTCTTT
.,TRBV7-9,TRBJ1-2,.,CASSSGQKNYGYTF,TGTGCCAGCAGTTCAGGACAGAAAAACTATGGCTACACCTTC
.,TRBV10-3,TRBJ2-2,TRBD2,CAISDEGTSFTGELFF,TGTGCCATCAGTGATGAGGGGACTAGCTTCACCGGGGAGCTGTTTTTT
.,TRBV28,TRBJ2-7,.,CASSPTGSTYEQYF,TGTGCCAGCAGCCCAACAGGGAGCACCTACGAGCAGTACTTC
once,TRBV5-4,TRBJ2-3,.,CASSRGRGESTDTQYF,TGTGCCAGCAGCCGGGGGAGGGGGGAAAGCACAGATACGCAGTATTTT
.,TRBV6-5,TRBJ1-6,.,CASSYSAGPDSPLHF,TGTGCCAGCAGTTACTCTGCAGGGCCGGATTCACCCCTCCACTTT
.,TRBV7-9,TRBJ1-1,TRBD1,CASSPHRGLRDTEAFF,TGTGCCAGCAGCCCCCACAGGGGGCTGAGAGACACTGAAGCTTTCTTT
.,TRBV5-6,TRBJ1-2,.,CASSPRSGSGYTF,TGTGCCAGCAGCCCCCGGAGTGGAAGTGGCTACACCTTC
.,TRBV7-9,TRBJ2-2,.,CASSLVGGHTGELFF,TGTGCCAGCAGCTTGGTCGGAGGCCACACCGGGGAGCTGTTTTTT
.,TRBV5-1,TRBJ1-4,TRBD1,CASSWEPGGLNEKLFF,TGCGCCAGCAGCTGGGAGCCAGGGGGCCTGAATGAAAAACTGTTTTTT
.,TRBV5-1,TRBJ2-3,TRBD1,CASSLGTGATDTQYF,TGCGCCAGCAGTCTCGGGACAGGGGCCACAGATACGCAGTATTTT
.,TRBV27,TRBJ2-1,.,CASRLGGSSYNEQFF,TGTGCCAGCAGACTGGGAGGTAGCTCCTACAATGAGCAGTTCTTC
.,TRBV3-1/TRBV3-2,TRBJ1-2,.,CASSQRGSNYGYTF,TGTGCCAGCAGCCAAAGGGGGTCTAACTATGGCTACACCTTC
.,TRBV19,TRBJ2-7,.,CATTDSYEQYF,TGTGCCACCACGGACAGTTACGAGCAGTACTTC
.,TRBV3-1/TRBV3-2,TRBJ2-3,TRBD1,CASSQAGTGGVDAVDTQYF,TGTGCCAGCAGTCAAGCCGGGACAGGGGGGGTGGACGCGGTGGATACGCAGTATTTT
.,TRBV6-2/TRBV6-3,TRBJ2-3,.,CASSYLVAATDTQYF,TGTGCCAGCAGTTACTTGGTCGCGGCCACAGATACGCAGTATTTT
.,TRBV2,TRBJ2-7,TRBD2,CATTWGLGYEQYF,TGTGCCACCACCTGGGGACTAGGCTACGAGCAGTACTTC
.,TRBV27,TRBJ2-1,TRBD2,CATRRPTSANNEQFF,TGTGCCACCAGGCGGCCGACTAGCGCGAACAATGAGCAGTTCTTC
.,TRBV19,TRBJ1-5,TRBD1,CASSVTGTGRLNQPQHF,TGTGCCAGTAGTGTAACCGGGACAGGGCGCCTTAATCAGCCCCAGCATTTT
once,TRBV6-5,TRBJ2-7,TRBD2,CASQTLAGVYEQYF,TGTGCCAGCCAGACTCTAGCGGGAGTCTACGAGCAGTACTTC
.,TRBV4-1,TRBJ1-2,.,CASSHYSGTNYGYTF,TGCGCCAGCAGCCATTATTCGGGTACTAACTATGGCTACACCTTC
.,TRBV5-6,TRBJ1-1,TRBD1,CASSPRGQGSTEAFF,TGTGCCAGCAGCCCCCGTGGACAGGGGAGTACTGAAGCTTTCTTT
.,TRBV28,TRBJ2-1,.,CASSFGGQQYNEQFF,TGTGCCAGCAGTTTTGGTGGACAGCAATACAATGAGCAGTTCTTC
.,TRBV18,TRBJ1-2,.,CASSRYSGETNYGYTF,TGTGCCAGCTCACGGTACTCAGGGGAAACTAACTATGGCTACACCTTC
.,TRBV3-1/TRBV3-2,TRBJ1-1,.,CASRQVSSDTEAFF,TGTGCCAGCAGACAGGTTTCCAGTGACACTGAAGCTTTCTTT
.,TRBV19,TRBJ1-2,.,CASSITGSGYTF,TGTGCCAGTAGTATCACAGGGAGCGGCTACACCTTC
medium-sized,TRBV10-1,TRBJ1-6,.,CASSESRTENSPLHF,TGCGCCAGCAGTGAGTCTAGGACAGAGAATTCACCCCTCCACTTT
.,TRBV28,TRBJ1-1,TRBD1,CASSPPTGEAFF,TGTGCCAGCAGTCCTCCGACAGGGGAAGCTTTCTTT
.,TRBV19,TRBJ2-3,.,CASSMGQRATDTQYF,TGTGCCAGTAGTATGGGCCAGCGGGCGACAGATACGCAGTATTTT
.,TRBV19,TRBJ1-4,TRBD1,CASSPTTFRDRGGKLFF,TGTGCCAGTAGCCCTACTACATTCCGGGACAGGGGAGGAAAACTGTTTTTT
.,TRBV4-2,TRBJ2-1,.,CASSQEEVSEGNEQFF,TGTGCCAGCAGCCAAGAAGAGGTGTCGGAGGGCAATGAGCAGTTCTTC
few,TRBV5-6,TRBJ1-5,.,CASSAGPEGQPQHF,TGTGCCAGCAGCGCGGGCCCCGAGGGCCAGCCCCAGCATTTT
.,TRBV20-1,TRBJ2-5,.,CSAELAETQYF,TGCAGTGCTGAACTAGCAGAGACCCAGTACTTC
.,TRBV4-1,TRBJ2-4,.,CASSQGTVGLAKNIQYF,TGCGCCAGCAGCCAAGGGACGGTAGGACTAGCCAAAAACATTCAGTACTTC
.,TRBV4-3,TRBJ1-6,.,CASSQDALSSLTLISSPLHF,TGCGCCAGCAGCCAAGATGCCCTTTCGAGTCTCACGTTGATTAGTTCACCCCTCCACTTT
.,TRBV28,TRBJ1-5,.,CAVTESPSNQPQHF,TGTGCCGTCACAGAGAGTCCGAGCAATCAGCCCCAGCATTTT
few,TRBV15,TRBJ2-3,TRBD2,CATSSRLAGAPRASTDTQYF,TGTGCCACCAGCAGCCGACTAGCGGGGGCCCCACGTGCTAGCACAGATACGCAGTATTTT
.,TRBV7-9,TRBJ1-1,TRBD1,CASRTGQGTNTEAFF,TGTGCCAGCAGGACGGGACAGGGGACGAACACTGAAGCTTTCTTT
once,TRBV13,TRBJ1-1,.,CASSLESAAEAFF,TGTGCCAGCAGCTTAGAGTCGGCGGCAGAAGCTTTCTTT
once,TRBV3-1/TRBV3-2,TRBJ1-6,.,CASSQGSSYNSPLHF,TGTGCCAGCAGCCAAGGGAGCTCCTATAATTCACCCCTCCACTTT
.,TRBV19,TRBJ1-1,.,CASSQANTEAFF,TGTGCCAGTAGCCAGGCCAACACTGAAGCTTTCTTT
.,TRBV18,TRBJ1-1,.,CASSPTGRGTEAFF,TGTGCCAGCTCACCCACAGGGCGGGGGACTGAAGCTTTCTTT